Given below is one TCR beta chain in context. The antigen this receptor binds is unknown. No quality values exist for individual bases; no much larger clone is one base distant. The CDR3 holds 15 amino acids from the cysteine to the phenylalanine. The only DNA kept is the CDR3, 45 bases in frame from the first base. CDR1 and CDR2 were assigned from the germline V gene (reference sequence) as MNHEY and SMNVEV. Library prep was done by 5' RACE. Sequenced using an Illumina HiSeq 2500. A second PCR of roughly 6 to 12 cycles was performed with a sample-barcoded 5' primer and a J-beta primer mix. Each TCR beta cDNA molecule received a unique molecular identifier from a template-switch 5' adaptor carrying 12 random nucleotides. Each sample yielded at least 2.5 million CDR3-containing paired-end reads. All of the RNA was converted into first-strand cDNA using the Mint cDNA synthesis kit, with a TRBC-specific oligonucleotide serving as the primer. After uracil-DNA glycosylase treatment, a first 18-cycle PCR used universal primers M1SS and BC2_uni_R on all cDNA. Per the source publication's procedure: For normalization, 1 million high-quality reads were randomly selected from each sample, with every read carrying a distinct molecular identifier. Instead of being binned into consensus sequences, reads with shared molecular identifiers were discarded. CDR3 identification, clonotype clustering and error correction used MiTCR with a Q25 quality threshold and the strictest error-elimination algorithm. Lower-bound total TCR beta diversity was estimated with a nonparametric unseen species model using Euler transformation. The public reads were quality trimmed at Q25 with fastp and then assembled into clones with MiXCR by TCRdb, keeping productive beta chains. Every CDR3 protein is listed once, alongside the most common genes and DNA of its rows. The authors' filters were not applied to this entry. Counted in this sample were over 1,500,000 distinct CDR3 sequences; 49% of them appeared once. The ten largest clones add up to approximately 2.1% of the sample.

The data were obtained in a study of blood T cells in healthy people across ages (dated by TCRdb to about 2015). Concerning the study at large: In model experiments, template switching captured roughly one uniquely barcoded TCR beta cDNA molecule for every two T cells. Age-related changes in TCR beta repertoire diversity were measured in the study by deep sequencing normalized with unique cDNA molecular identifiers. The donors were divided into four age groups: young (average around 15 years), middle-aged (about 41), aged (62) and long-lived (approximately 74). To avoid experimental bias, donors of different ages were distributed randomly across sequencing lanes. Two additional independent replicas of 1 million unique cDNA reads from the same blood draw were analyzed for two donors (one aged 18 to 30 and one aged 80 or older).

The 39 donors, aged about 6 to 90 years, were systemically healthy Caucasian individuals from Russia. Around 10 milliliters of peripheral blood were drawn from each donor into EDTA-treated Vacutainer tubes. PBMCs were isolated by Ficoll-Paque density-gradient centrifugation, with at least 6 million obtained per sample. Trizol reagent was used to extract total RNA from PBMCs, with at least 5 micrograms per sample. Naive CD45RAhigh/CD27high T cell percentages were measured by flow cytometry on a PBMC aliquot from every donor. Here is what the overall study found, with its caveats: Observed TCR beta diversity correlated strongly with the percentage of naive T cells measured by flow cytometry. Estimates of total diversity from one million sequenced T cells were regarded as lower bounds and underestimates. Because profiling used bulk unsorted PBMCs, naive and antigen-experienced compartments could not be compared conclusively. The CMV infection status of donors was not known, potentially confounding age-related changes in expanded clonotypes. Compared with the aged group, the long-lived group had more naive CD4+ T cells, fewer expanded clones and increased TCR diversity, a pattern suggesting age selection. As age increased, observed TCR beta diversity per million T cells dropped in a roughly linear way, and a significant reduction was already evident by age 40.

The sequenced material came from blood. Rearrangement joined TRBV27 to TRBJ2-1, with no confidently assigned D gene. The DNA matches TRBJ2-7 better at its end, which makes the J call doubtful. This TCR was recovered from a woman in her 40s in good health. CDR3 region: CASSITESSYNEQYF. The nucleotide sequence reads TGTGCCAGCAGTATTACAGAAAGCTCCTACAATGAGCAGTACTTC.